This section outlines one T cell receptor beta chain sequence together with its context. Per the authors' pipeline: Using reference gene primer amplification, nucleated cell counts were estimated. Produced via immunoSEQ multiplex PCR; TCRdb's table is partial and in-frame only. That table furnishes V, J and clone size, whereas the DNA furnished D and trimming. The sample includes approximately 170,000 clones, roughly 86% of them seen just once. Trimming shortened V by 2 bases and J by 3 bases, and 5 bases separated the two germline ends. From germline, CDR1 is MNHEY and CDR2 SVGEGT. This CDR3 has 13 residues. The sample belongs to a study of blood T cell repertoires in COVID-19.

This sequence joins TRBV6-2 or TRBV6-3 and TRBJ2-1; D call uncertain. Sequencing input: peripheral blood. The origin of this receptor is a woman older than 75 with COVID-19, enrolled during active disease. The CDR3 DNA sequence: TGTGCCAGCAGTTACGGCGGCTACAATGAGCAGTTCTTC. It translates to CASSYGGYNEQFF.